These 17 T cell receptor beta chains came from one sample sequenced in a study of blood T cell repertoires in COVID-19. Profiled with immunoSEQ multiplex PCR; TCRdb holds only in-frame clones, not every one. The repertoire holds about 190,000 clones, with around 87% as singletons. Sample: peripheral blood. Receptors were obtained from a woman aged 18-29 years who had recovered from COVID-19.

The chain uses TRBV10-3 and TRBJ2-1; D is undetermined. This CDR3 has 14 amino acids. The germline V gene has CDR1 ENHRY and CDR2 SYGVKD. The ends were cut back, 0 bases at V and 2 bases at J, with 5 bases in the middle. CDR3 in DNA: TGTGCCATCAGTGAGTCTGAGGCCTACAATGAGCAGTTCTTC. Amino acids: CAISESEAYNEQFF.

The V call is TRBV15, the J call TRBJ2-7; tentatively, D is TRBD2 (6 bases). The germline V and J ends were trimmed by 3 bases and 2 bases, with 14 bases remaining between them. The CDR3 runs 15 residues. Per germline, CDR1 LNHNV and CDR2 YYDKDF (reference sequence). The CDR3, as DNA: TGTGCCACCAGCAGGGTCCGGGACTCCCCCTACGAGCAGTACTTC. Its translation: CATSRVRDSPYEQYF.

V is TRBV5-1 and J is TRBJ2-2; D might be TRBD2 (7 bases). Per germline, CDR1 SGHRS and CDR2 YFSETQ. The CDR3 extends over 14 amino acids. V shed 6 bases and J shed 5 bases, with 14 bases lying between them. The CDR3 loop reads CASTPGEGTGELFF. CDR3 in DNA: TGCGCCAGCACCCCAGGGGAGGGGACCGGGGAGCTGTTTTTT.

The rearrangement links TRBV7-2 to TRBJ1-2; D gene uncertain. The germline gives CDR1 SGHTA, CDR2 FQGNSA. With 5 bases removed from V and 2 bases from J, the gap between germline ends came to 21 bases. This CDR3 contains 17 residues. CDR3: CASSPHRMATPNYGYTF. The DNA of the CDR3 is TGTGCCAGCAGCCCGCATCGTATGGCAACACCCAACTATGGCTACACCTTC.

The gene calls are TRBV6-5 and TRBJ1-5; 7 positions match TRBD1. The CDR3 is 15 residues long. V dropped 5 bases and J dropped 6; count of bases not matched to a gene: 10. The germline V gene has CDR1 MNHEY and CDR2 SVGAGI. CDR3 amino acids: CASSRGTGEVQPQHF. CDR3 nucleotide sequence: TGTGCCAGCAGTCGAGGAACAGGGGAGGTTCAGCCCCAGCATTTT.

The V and J genes are TRBV18 and TRBJ2-2; weak D call: TRBD1 (6 bases). Between the trimmed V and J ends, which lost 2 bases and 4 bases, there was a span of 8 bases. Per the germline V gene, CDR1 is KGHSH and CDR2 is LQKENI. The CDR3 runs to 14 residues. CDR3 sequence: CASSPGQTTGELFF. The CDR3 coding sequence is TGTGCCAGCTCACCAGGACAGACCACCGGGGAGCTGTTTTTT.

The sample holds many counts of this clone. V and J are TRBV3-1 (or the pseudogene TRBV3-2) and TRBJ2-1, with TRBD2 matching 9 bases. The CDR3 runs 15 residues. CDR1 is LGHDT and CDR2 is YNNKEL in the germline V gene (reference sequence). The ends lost 1 base at V and 8 bases at J; junction bases unmatched: 6. Here the CDR3 DNA reads TGTGCCAGCAGCCAAGCCAGCGGGGGGCGCGATGAGCAGTTCTTC. Protein: CASSQASGGRDEQFF.

The chain recombines TRBV7-9 with TRBJ2-2; 10 nucleotides match TRBD1. CDR3 length: 15 amino acids. V was pared by 4 bases and J by 7 bases, with 6 bases of the junction left unmatched. Germline assignment: CDR1 SEHNR and CDR2 FQNEAQ (reference sequence). The DNA for the CDR3 is TGTGCCAGCAGCTCTGACAGGGGGCAGGGCGGGGAGCTGTTTTTT. It yields the protein CASSSDRGQGGELFF.

The rearrangement uses TRBV21-1 and TRBJ2-3; the table names TRBD1, a call not compared with the DNA. TRBV21-1 is annotated as a pseudogene. There are 15 residues in the CDR3. CDR3 loop: CASSKWDISTDTQYF. CDR3 in DNA: TGTGCCAGCAGCAAGTGGGACATTAGCACAGATACGCAGTATTTT.

The chain is built from TRBV5-1 and TRBJ2-7; the match to TRBD1 covers 7 bases. Germline V gene sequence: CDR1 SGHRS, CDR2 YFSETQ. The CDR3 spans 15 residues. V lost 6 bases and J lost 5; bases outside the gene matches: 14. The CDR3 spells CASNSGTEMIHEQYF. CDR3 DNA: TGCGCCAGCAACTCCGGGACAGAAATGATCCACGAGCAGTACTTC.

This sequence joins TRBV7-9 and TRBJ1-1; TRBD1 matches 9 bases. The CDR3 is 13 residues long. V shed 5 bases and J 6 bases; nucleotides not matched to a gene: 4. Germline CDR1 and CDR2: SEHNR and FQNEAQ (reference sequence). In DNA, the CDR3 is TGTGCCAGCAGCCGACAGGGGGGTCCTGAAGCTTTCTTT. This encodes CASSRQGGPEAFF.

This chain uses TRBV4-3 with TRBJ2-1, with 12 bases matching TRBD2. The CDR3 loop spans 17 amino acids. Germline values: CDR1 LGHNA, CDR2 YSLEER. The V gene end was trimmed by 0 bases and the J gene end by 9 bases; junction bases not matched to a gene: 9. The CDR3 sequence is CASSQDWLAGGQSEQFF. CDR3 coding DNA: TGCGCCAGCAGCCAAGATTGGCTAGCGGGAGGGCAGAGTGAGCAGTTCTTC.

V is TRBV2 and J is TRBJ1-4; 7 bases map to TRBD1. CDR1 is SNHLY, CDR2 FYNNEI, per germline. V was pared by 5 bases and J by 8 bases, with 11 bases of the junction left unmatched. The CDR3 is made up of 15 amino acids. The CDR3 DNA sequence: TGTGCCAGCAGTTGGAGTGGGACAGCCACCGAAAAACTGTTTTTT. Translated, it gives CASSWSGTATEKLFF.

This chain joins TRBV14 and TRBJ2-7; D is ambiguous. Germline lookup yields CDR1 SGHDN and CDR2 FVKESK. There are 13 residues in the CDR3. The V end lost 0 bases, the J end lost 6 bases, and 9 bases lay between the germline ends. CDR3 sequence: CASSQEDSAEQYV. Written as DNA, the CDR3 is TGTGCCAGCAGCCAAGAAGACTCTGCCGAGCAGTACGTC.

The chain employs TRBV18 and TRBJ1-5, with 12 bases lining up with TRBD1. The CDR3 covers 17 residues. Unmatched junction bases numbered 9, after V lost 5 bases and J lost 4 bases. Germline CDR1 KGHSH, CDR2 LQKENI. The CDR3 coding sequence is TGTGCCAGCTCAGCTCAGGGACAGGGGGCGAGAAATCAGCCCCAGCATTTT. Amino acids: CASSAQGQGARNQPQHF.

This clone occurred a few times. As DNA, the CDR3 is TGTGCCAGCAGCGGACTAGCGGGAGAAGATGAGCAGTTCTTC. Translated, it gives CASSGLAGEDEQFF. The chain employs TRBV9 and TRBJ2-1; 12 bases agree with TRBD2. J gave up 8 bases and V 3 bases, and 3 bases lay outside the gene matches. Germline assignment: CDR1 SGDLS and CDR2 YYNGEE. The CDR3 runs 14 residues.

This clone was detected only once. The chain employs TRBV7-9 and TRBJ1-1; 10 positions match TRBD1. V was clipped by 1 base and J by 5 bases; unmatched bases: 10. The CDR3 has 17 amino acids. Germline values: CDR1 SEHNR, CDR2 FQNEAQ (reference sequence). The CDR3 DNA reads as TGTGCCAGCAGCTTAGGGGACAGGGGAAAGGTTCGGACTGAAGCTTTCTTT. It codes for CASSLGDRGKVRTEAFF.